The following is a TCR beta chain sequence with its context. This clonotype was counted only a few times. Its antigen has not been determined. Per-base quality was not reported, and no clone a single base away is much larger than it. TCRdb shows the sequencer as Illumina HiSeq 2500. Quantitative 5'-RACE with molecular barcodes was the method used to prepare the TCR beta libraries. Turning to the authors' computational methods: A new computational method based on a probabilistic model of VDJ rearrangement was used to identify disease-linked TCR variants. TCRdb handled the public reads itself, with Q25 trimming in fastp and clone calling in MiXCR, and kept productive beta chains. Each entry is one CDR3 protein sequence, shown with its most common DNA and genes. The V and J calls were determined by TCRdb, not by the authors. In this sample the table shows about 750,000 distinct CDR3 sequences, around 20% of which occur a single time. Together, the top ten hold about 19% of the sample.

From its cysteine to its phenylalanine, the CDR3 spans 16 amino acids. Only the CDR3 portion is preserved as DNA: 48 bases, with reading frame beginning at the first base. CDR1 and CDR2 were assigned from the germline V gene (reference sequence) as SGHKS and YYEKEE. V is cut back by 0 bases and J by 4 bases, with 7 bases in the junction unmatched. These data are taken from a study of CD8 T cells in ankylosing spondylitis (TCRdb year 2017). As for the study more broadly: T cell receptor beta repertoires were profiled in healthy donors and ankylosing spondylitis patients so that disease-linked TCR variants could be found. The full study cohort was made up of 25 ankylosing spondylitis patients and over 90 healthy donors. Samples of peripheral blood were taken, and for ankylosing spondylitis patients, synovial fluid was collected as well. Findings and caveats that apply to the study as a whole: The disease-linked clones showed a CD8+ phenotype and occurred at relatively low frequencies in peripheral blood. Some TCR beta motif variants had previously been reported in synovial fluid and blood of reactive arthritis patients, which suggested common disease-initiation mechanisms. The disease-linked clones were reported to be significantly enriched in matched synovial fluid samples from ankylosing spondylitis patients. Blood from ankylosing spondylitis patients appeared to be characterized by a TCR beta motif made up of under ten highly homologous amino acid variants.

The clonotype was recovered from a male donor with ankylosing spondylitis. Sequenced input: blood, either unsorted or a sorted T cell fraction (not recorded which). The rearrangement joined TRBV5-5 to TRBJ2-3; TRBD1 matches 8 bases in the middle. The CDR3: CASSLEARGQADTQYF. The nucleotide sequence reads TGTGCCAGCAGCTTGGAAGCCAGGGGGCAAGCAGATACGCAGTATTTT. The CDR3, completed at both ends by the reference TRBV5-5 and TRBJ2-3 genes, gives the full variable domain DAGVTQSPTHLIKTRGQQVTLRCSPISGHKSVSWYQQVLGQGPQFIFQYYEKEERGRGNFPDRFSARQFPNYSSELNVNALLLGDSALYLCASSLEARGQADTQYFGPGTRLTVL.